This is a list of T cell receptor beta chains from one sample in a study of Graves' ophthalmopathy and Graves' hyperthyroidism. Via MiXCR, TCRdb re-called the multiplex PCR reads, giving one row per CDR3 protein. The repertoire holds over 650,000 distinct CDR3 sequences, under 50% seen once, with over 2.5% in the top ten. The sample consisted of peripheral blood. The receptors stem from an adult man with Graves' ophthalmopathy. CDR3s include the opening cysteine and the closing phenylalanine or tryptophan.

TRBV7-3,15,TRBJ2-3,CASSLNRVAADTQYF
TRBV25-1,18,TRBJ2-2,CASSYSPSGGSYTGELFF
TRBV29-1,15,TRBJ1-3,CSVGTTGLSGNTIYF
TRBV5-1,17,TRBJ2-5,CASSLAGDRWYQETQYF
TRBV9,16,TRBJ2-7,CASSVGGGQGIYEQYF
TRBV6-5,14,TRBJ2-2,CASSYSTLTGELFF
TRBV5-1,13,TRBJ2-7,CASSPTSTYEQYF
TRBV20-1,12,TRBJ1-1,CSAAPGTADPFF
TRBV2,15,TRBJ2-5,CASSKGGGGQETQYF
TRBV5-1,14,TRBJ2-6,CASSLDSGVGVLTF
TRBV12-3/TRBV12-4,14,TRBJ1-4,CASSSGPQDEKLFF
TRBV10-3,13,TRBJ1-5,CAISGTIQETQHF
TRBV10-3,13,TRBJ1-1,CASREQKNTEAFF
TRBV3-1,16,TRBJ2-2,CASIRQILTNTGELFF
TRBV27,11,TRBJ1-1,CASREGAEAFF
TRBV6-1,11,TRBJ1-1,CASSGVAEAFF
TRBV3-1,14,TRBJ2-7,CASSQRGQGAEQYF
TRBV25-1,15,TRBJ1-2,CASSVESRGGYGYTF
TRBV29-1,15,TRBJ1-2,CSVNVRQGSENGYTF
TRBV11-3,12,TRBJ2-1,CASSLASSEQFF
TRBV7-9,15,TRBJ1-5,CASSLGDSKHQPQHF
TRBV20-1,13,TRBJ1-1,CSAAGQGVTEAFF
TRBV16,15,TRBJ1-1,CASTPSSAGGTEAFF
TRBV5-6,14,TRBJ1-2,CASRRRDSNYGYTF
TRBV24-1,16,TRBJ2-6,CATSARGGSGANVLTF
TRBV10-3,13,TRBJ2-1,CAISDVLGGLEVF
TRBV12-3/TRBV12-4,13,TRBJ2-7,CASSSDREVKQYF
TRBV5-5,13,TRBJ2-7,CASSWGHSYEQYF
TRBV7-2,15,TRBJ2-5,CASSFFSGGGETQYF
TRBV7-9,13,TRBJ1-2,CAGSSGANYGYTF
TRBV19,13,TRBJ1-5,CASGRDRAQPQHF
TRBV15,15,TRBJ2-7,CATSRDRVISYEQYF
TRBV7-9,15,TRBJ2-2,CASSIQGADTGELFF
TRBV20-1,16,TRBJ2-7,CSANPFHSGGGDEQYF
TRBV12-3/TRBV12-4,14,TRBJ2-7,CASSLHGTEYEQYF
TRBV20-1,15,TRBJ2-7,CSARETGGLSYEQYF
TRBV2,12,TRBJ1-1,CASSDRATEAFF
TRBV7-9,15,TRBJ1-4,CASSLDSGSTEKLFF
TRBV9,14,TRBJ2-7,CASSATGNGDEQYF
TRBV10-3,16,TRBJ1-6,CASSPNGGPGDSPLHF
TRBV6-1,12,TRBJ2-1,CAWSVRRAEQFF
TRBV4-3,13,TRBJ2-2,CASSQDWIGELFF